The next 11 T cell receptor beta chains were all read from a single sample in a study of T-cell reconstitution after alpha-beta-depleted transplantation in children (dated by TCRdb to 2016 to 2017). Taken with the paper, the label for treatment or condition translates to: allogeneic hematopoietic cell transplantation with graft depleted of TCRalphabeta T cells and CD19 B cells. The library was obtained by PCR. Sequencing relied on an Illumina HiSeq 2500. Molecular barcoding was employed in the preparation of TCR libraries, with unique molecular identifiers being used to normalize TCRbeta repertoire quantification. Starting from the raw public reads, TCRdb applied fastp trimming at Q25, assembled clones with MiXCR and retained in-frame beta chains. Each entry is one CDR3 protein sequence, shown with its most common DNA and genes. Counted in this sample were 330,000 or so distinct CDR3 sequences; 10% of them appeared once. Of the sample, roughly 7.1% is held by the ten largest clones.

This material consisted of PBMCs, taken before TCRalphabeta/CD19-depleted stem cell transplant. The receptors shown here come from a boy younger than two with acute myeloid leukemia, due to receive a stem cell transplant.

In its sample, this clonotype was seen a few times. The rearrangement links TRBV7-3 to TRBJ2-7; 9 bases map to TRBD1. CDR3 size: 14 residues. After removal of 5 bases from V and 4 bases from J, the junction contained 6 bases not matched to a gene. Per the germline V gene, CDR1 is SGHTA and CDR2 is FQGTGA. CDR3 sequence: CASSPGTGKYEQYF. The CDR3 DNA is TGTGCCAGCAGCCCCGGGACAGGGAAATACGAGCAGTACTTC.

With regard to this clonotype: This may stem from a read error, because a much larger clone lies one nucleotide away. This chain connects TRBV10-3 to TRBJ1-2; D unresolved. The germline gives CDR1 ENHRY, CDR2 SYGVKD. V was clipped by 10 bases and J by 3 bases, with 18 bases between them. The CDR3 spans 14 residues. The CDR3 coding sequence is TGTGCCACCGGCTTATTATACACGGACTATGGCTACACCTTC. This sequence encodes CATGLLYTDYGYTF.

Only a few counts were recorded for this clonotype. This rearrangement joins TRBV6-5 to TRBJ2-1; possible D gene TRBD1, 6 bases. Germline V gives CDR1 MNHEY, CDR2 SVGAGI. The CDR3 contains 16 residues. V lost 6 bases and J 0 bases, leaving 15 bases between the germline ends. CDR3 DNA sequence: TGTGCCAGCAGCTATGGGGGACACCACTCCTACAATGAGCAGTTCTTC. This encodes CASSYGGHHSYNEQFF.

This clonotype was counted many times. V usage is TRBV2 and J usage is TRBJ2-2, with TRBD1 as a possible D gene (6 bases). V lost 6 bases and J lost 0, with 11 bases in between. The CDR3 length is 15 residues. CDR1 SNHLY and CDR2 FYNNEI come from the germline V gene. As DNA, the CDR3 is TGTGCCAGCAGGGATCAGGGGACGAACACCGGGGAGCTGTTTTTT. Residues: CASRDQGTNTGELFF.

The table lists this clonotype with many counts. The chain couples TRBV29-1 to TRBJ2-3, with D unresolved. Trimming left V 4 bases short and J 0 bases short, with 14 bases between. The CDR3 extends over 15 amino acids. Germline-derived CDR1 and CDR2 are SQVTM and ANQGSEA. The CDR3 here is CSVGLMGKSTDTQYF. The CDR3 nucleotides read TGCAGCGTTGGTTTGATGGGGAAAAGCACAGATACGCAGTATTTT.

CDR3 nucleotides: TGTGCCAGGGCTACTCGAGGACTAGGGTTATACGAGCAGTACTTC. This encodes CARATRGLGLYEQYF. This chain joins TRBV19 and TRBJ2-7; 7 positions match TRBD2. From germline, CDR1 is LNHDA and CDR2 SQIVND (reference sequence). Trimming took 9 bases from V and 4 from J; bases not matched to a gene: 15. The CDR3 sequence is 15 residues long.

V is TRBV10-3 and J is TRBJ2-3; 13 bases line up with TRBD2. Germline-derived CDR1 and CDR2 are ENHRY and SYGVKD. CDR3 length: 18 residues. The J segment lost 2 bases and the V segment lost 5 bases, leaving 10 bases of the junction unmatched. CDR3 nucleotide sequence: TGTGCCATCAGTATACTTCGGACTAGCGGGAGTCCCACAGATACGCAGTATTTT. It specifies CAISILRTSGSPTDTQYF.

This clonotype showed up many times. The genes are TRBV10-3 and TRBJ2-1, with D maybe TRBD2 (6 bases). Germline CDR1 is ENHRY and CDR2 is SYGVKD. The V and J ends lost 0 bases and 7 bases respectively, with 10 bases between them. The CDR3 extends over 14 amino acids. CDR3: CAISESILANEQFF. CDR3 sequence (DNA): TGTGCCATCAGTGAGTCGATTCTAGCGAATGAGCAGTTCTTC.

J is TRBJ2-3 and V is TRBV6-1, with 7 bases fitting TRBD2. The CDR3 contains 15 residues. V dropped 6 bases and J dropped 10; count of bases not matched to a gene: 16. Germline lookup yields CDR1 MNHNS and CDR2 SASEGT. The CDR3 sequence is CASRNRDYSPEAQYF. CDR3 nucleotides: TGTGCCAGCAGAAACCGGGACTATTCACCGGAGGCGCAGTATTTT.

The chain joins TRBV7-9 to TRBJ2-3; a possible D gene is TRBD1 (6 bases). V dropped 2 bases and J dropped 5 bases, with 14 bases sitting between them. In germline, CDR1 is SEHNR, CDR2 FQNEAQ (reference sequence). The CDR3 runs 15 residues. The CDR3, as DNA: TGTGCCAGCAGCTTAAACCTCAGGGGACAAGATACGCAGTATTTT. Encoded protein: CASSLNLRGQDTQYF.

This clonotype was seen ten or more times. The gene calls are TRBV24-1 and TRBJ2-1; D gene ambiguous. Germline-derived CDR1 and CDR2 are KGHDR and SFDVKD. The CDR3 contains 13 residues. Trimming took 0 bases from V and 4 from J, leaving 3 bases between them. CDR3 sequence (DNA): TGTGCCACCAGTGATTTGAAGTACAATGAGCAGTTCTTC. This codes for CATSDLKYNEQFF.